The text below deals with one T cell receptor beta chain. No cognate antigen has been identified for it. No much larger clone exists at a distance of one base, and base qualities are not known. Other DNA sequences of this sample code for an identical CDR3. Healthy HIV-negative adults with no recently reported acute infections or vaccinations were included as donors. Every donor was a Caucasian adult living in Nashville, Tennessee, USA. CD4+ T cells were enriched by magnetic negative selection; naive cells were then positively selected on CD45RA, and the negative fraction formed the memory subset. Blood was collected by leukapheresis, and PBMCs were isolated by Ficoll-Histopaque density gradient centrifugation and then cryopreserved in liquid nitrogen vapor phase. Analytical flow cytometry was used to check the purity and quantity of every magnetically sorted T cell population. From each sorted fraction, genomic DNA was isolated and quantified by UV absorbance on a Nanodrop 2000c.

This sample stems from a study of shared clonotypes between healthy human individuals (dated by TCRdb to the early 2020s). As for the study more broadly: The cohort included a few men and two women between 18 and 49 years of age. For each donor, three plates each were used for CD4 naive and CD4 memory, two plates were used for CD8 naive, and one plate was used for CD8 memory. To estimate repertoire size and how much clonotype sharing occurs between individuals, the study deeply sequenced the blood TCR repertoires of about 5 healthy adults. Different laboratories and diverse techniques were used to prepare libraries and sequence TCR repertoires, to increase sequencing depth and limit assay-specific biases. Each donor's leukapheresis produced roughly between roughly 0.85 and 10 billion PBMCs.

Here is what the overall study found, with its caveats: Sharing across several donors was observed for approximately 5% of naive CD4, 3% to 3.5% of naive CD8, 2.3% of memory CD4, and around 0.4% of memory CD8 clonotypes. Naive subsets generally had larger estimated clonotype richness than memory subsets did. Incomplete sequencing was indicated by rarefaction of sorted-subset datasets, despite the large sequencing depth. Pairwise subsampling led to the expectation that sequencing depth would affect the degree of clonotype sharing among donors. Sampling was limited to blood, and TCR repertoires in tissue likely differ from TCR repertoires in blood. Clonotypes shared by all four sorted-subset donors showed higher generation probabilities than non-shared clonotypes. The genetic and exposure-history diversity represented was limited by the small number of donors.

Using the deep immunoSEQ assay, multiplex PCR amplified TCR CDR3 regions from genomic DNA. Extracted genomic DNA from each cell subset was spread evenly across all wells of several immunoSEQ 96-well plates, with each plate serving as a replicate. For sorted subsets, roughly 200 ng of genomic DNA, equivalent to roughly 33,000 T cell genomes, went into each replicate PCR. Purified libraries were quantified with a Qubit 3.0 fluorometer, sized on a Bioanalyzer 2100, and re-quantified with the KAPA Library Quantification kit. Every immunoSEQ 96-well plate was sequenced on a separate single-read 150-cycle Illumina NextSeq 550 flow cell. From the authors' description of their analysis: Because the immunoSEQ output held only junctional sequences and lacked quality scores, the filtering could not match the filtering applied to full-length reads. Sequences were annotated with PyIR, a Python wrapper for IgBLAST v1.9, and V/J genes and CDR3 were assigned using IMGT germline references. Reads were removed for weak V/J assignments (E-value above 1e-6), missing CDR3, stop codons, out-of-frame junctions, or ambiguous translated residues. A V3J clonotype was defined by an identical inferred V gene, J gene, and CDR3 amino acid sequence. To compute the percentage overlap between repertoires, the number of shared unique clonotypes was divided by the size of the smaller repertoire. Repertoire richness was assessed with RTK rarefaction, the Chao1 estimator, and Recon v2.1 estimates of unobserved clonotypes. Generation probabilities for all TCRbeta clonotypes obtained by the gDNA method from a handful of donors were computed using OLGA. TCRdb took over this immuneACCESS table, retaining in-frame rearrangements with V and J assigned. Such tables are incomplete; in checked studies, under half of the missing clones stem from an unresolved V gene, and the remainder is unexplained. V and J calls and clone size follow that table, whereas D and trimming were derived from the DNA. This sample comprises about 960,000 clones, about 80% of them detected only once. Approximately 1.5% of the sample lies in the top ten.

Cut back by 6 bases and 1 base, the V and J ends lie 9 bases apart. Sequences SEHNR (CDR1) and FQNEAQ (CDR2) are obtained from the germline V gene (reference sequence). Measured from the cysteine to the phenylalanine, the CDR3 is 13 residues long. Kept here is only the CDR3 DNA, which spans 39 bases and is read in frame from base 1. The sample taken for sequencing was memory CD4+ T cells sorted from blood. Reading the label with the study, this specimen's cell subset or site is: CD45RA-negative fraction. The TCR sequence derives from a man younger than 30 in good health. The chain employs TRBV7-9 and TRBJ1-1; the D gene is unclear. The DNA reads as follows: TGTGCCAGCAGTCCGGAGGCGAACACTGAAGCTTTCTTT. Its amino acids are CASSPEANTEAFF.